The clone carrying this T cell receptor beta chain has a single count. The protocol was immunoSEQ multiplex PCR, while the TCRdb copy is restricted to in-frame clones and leaves out a portion. The data show about 140,000 clones, around 88% seen once. This sample is part of a study of blood T cell repertoires in COVID-19. Study-wide context: Some COVID-19 samples were acute and others convalescent; all came from the United States, Italy and Spain.

Sequenced input: peripheral blood. This receptor was identified in a human donor in a cohort sampled during active COVID-19.

CDR3 region: CASSHPTGRGRETQYF. In DNA form, the CDR3 reads TGTGCCAGCAGTCACCCGACAGGCCGCGGACGGGAGACCCAGTACTTC. The chain recombines TRBV6-2 or TRBV6-3 with TRBJ2-5; D might be TRBD1 (6 bases). In germline, CDR1 is MNHEY, CDR2 SVGEGT. V lost 5 bases, J lost 5 bases, and 21 bases lay in between. This CDR3 spans 16 amino acids.